This T cell receptor (beta chain) comes out of a study of identical twins. Every one of the donors was a healthy Caucasian. cDNA molecules carried unique molecular identifiers, and template switching added a universal primer site. TCRdb used MiXCR to reprocess the 5' RACE reads, holding one entry per CDR3 protein. The sample has roughly 280,000 distinct CDR3 sequences, 8.5% to 9.5% seen once. The table lists this clonotype with many counts. The target antigen is unknown. Study results and caveats: Out-of-frame TCR alpha sharing observed in monozygotic twins exceeded model estimates.

The same data also contributed to another study, on yellow fever vaccine responses in identical twins. From that paper: Twins' vaccine T cell responses reportedly seemed partly convergent and partly personalized.

This TCR derives from a woman younger than 30 in good health. The sequencing sample was made of CD8+ T cells sorted from blood.

The CDR3 sequence: CASSLDLAGPYEQYF. The CDR3 DNA is TGCGCCAGCAGCTTGGATCTAGCGGGGCCCTACGAGCAGTACTTC. V and J are TRBV5-1 and TRBJ2-7; 9 nucleotides align to TRBD2. The V and J ends lost 0 bases and 2 bases, in that order; junction bases with no gene match: 3. CDR1 SGHRS and CDR2 YFSETQ come from the germline V gene. The CDR3 loop spans 15 amino acids.